The entry that follows covers one TCR beta chain sequence. Its cognate antigen is unknown. The record originates from a study of vaccination effects on CD4 cells after COVID-19. Study results and caveats: Healthy vaccinees' vaccine-induced clones included only 1 of 255 cross-reacting with common cold coronaviruses. Marked clonal contraction of infection- and vaccine-induced clones was seen late after vaccination.

Before sequencing took place, the ViraFEST assay used viral peptide pools to expand antigen-specific CD4+ T cells. Around day 10 of culture, CD4+ T cells were separated out. Prior SARS-CoV-2 infection was absent in the vaccine recipients, as shown by negative nucleocapsid antibodies. It was with roughly 9.5 IU/ml IL-2 and 8 to 10 ug/ml peptides that 2 million to 2.5 million PBMC per well were cultured. Produced via immunoSEQ multiplex PCR; TCRdb's table is partial and in-frame only. Of approximately 40,000 clones listed, approximately 70% were seen once; the top ten hold about 22%. The source material was CD4+ T cells from PBMCs cultured with SARS-CoV-2 spike peptides, sampled before COVID-19 vaccination. The sequence came from a human donor who received a COVID-19 vaccine.

This chain's CDR3 is CASSTNPSNQPQHF. The CDR3 DNA reads as TGTGCCAGCAGCACCAACCCAAGCAATCAGCCCCAGCATTTT. J is TRBJ1-5 and V is TRBV6-5; no reliable D call. Trimming left V 6 bases short and J 1 base short, with 10 bases between. CDR3 length: 14 residues. From germline, CDR1 is MNHEY and CDR2 SVGAGI.